This record looks at one TCR beta chain sequence and its context. Original methodology: Reference gene primers were amplified, and this amplification served to estimate nucleated cell counts. Measured with immunoSEQ multiplex PCR; TCRdb has only the in-frame clones, and not every one. That table is the source of V, J and clone size, and D and trimming were worked out from the DNA. The sample carries 250,000 to 350,000 clones, around 89% recorded once. The CDR3 contains 17 residues. CDR1 and CDR2 from the germline V gene are SGDLS and YYNGEE. Between the trimmed V and J ends, which lost 0 bases and 2 bases, there was a span of 16 bases. These data belong to a study of blood T cell repertoires in COVID-19. The overall study: T cells, B-cell-depleted T cells, or PBMCs provided the cDNA or gDNA that served as material.

The sequence derives from a man between 18 and 29 years old who had recovered from COVID-19. V and J are TRBV9 and TRBJ2-3, with TRBD2 as a possible D gene (6 bases). Sequenced input: peripheral blood. The CDR3 loop is CASSVGGLGLPTDTQYF. CDR3 in DNA: TGTGCCAGCAGCGTAGGAGGCTTGGGACTGCCCACAGATACGCAGTATTTT.